Below, one T cell receptor (beta chain) is given with its context. Antigen specificity is unknown. Naive CD8 populations comprised CD45RO-negative cells positively selected for CCR7, excluding terminally differentiated effector memory CD45RA+ cells. V shed 4 bases and J 5 bases; nucleotides not matched to a gene: 4. Looked up from germline, CDR1 is PRHDT and CDR2 is FYEKMQ (reference sequence). This CDR3 spans 13 amino acids. Assay: immunoSEQ multiplex PCR; the TCRdb copy retains only in-frame clones and omits some. The sample lists a few hundred thousand clones; less than 97% were seen once. The data originate from a study of shared clonotypes between healthy human individuals. The study, taken as a whole, reports: Naive subsets generally had larger estimated richness than memory subsets. With few donors, the genetic and exposure-history diversity represented was limited.

The sequenced sample consisted of naive CD8+ T cells sorted from blood. The chain uses TRBV13 and TRBJ2-5, with TRBD1 identical over 7 bases. The receptor was derived from a woman in her 30s in good health. The CDR3 DNA sequence: TGTGCCAGCAGCTCGACAGGGAAGGAGACCCAGTACTTC. Translated: CASSSTGKETQYF.